These 17 T cell receptor beta chains were all obtained from the same sample, sequenced in a study of regulatory T cells in long-lasting Graves disease. iRepertoire HTBI primers and Arm-PCR of CDR3 regions built TCR beta libraries. TCRdb independently ran MiXCR on the multiplex PCR reads; one entry per CDR3 protein. The table shows 540,000 or so distinct CDR3 sequences, with roughly 12% occurring only once. Sample time point: newly diagnosed GD, antithyroid drugs for less than 3 months. The TCR library was made from RNA that had been extracted from PBMCs in TRIzol. These data were likewise used in another study, on T cells in Graves' hyperthyroidism and ophthalmopathy.

Source: peripheral blood mononuclear cells (PBMCs), taken at new diagnosis, from a patient treated with antithyroid drugs. The receptors here all came from a man younger than 40 with Graves disease.

Many counts were recorded for this clonotype. V usage is TRBV6-2 or TRBV6-3 and J usage is TRBJ2-1, with TRBD2 as a possible D gene (6 bases). V shed 5 bases and J shed 7 bases, with 15 bases lying between them. Germline CDR1 is MNHEY and CDR2 is SVGEGT. The CDR3 runs 14 residues. The CDR3: CASSEAGGNNEQFF. The CDR3 region has the DNA TGTGCCAGCAGTGAAGCGGGCGGGAATAATGAGCAGTTCTTC.

The chain couples TRBV20-1 to TRBJ2-5; 7 bases are a match to TRBD2. Looked up from germline, CDR1 is DFQATT and CDR2 is SNEGSKA (reference sequence). V was clipped by 5 bases and J by 10 bases; unmatched bases: 7. CDR3 length equals 11 residues. The CDR3 sequence is CSAGGGGGQYF. The CDR3, as DNA: TGCAGTGCTGGGGGGGGGGGGGGCCAGTACTTC.

This clonotype was counted ten times or more. The chain is built from TRBV20-1 and TRBJ2-1; a weak D match, TRBD2 (5 bases). Per germline, CDR1 DFQATT and CDR2 SNEGSKA (reference sequence). V lost 2 bases and J 0 bases, leaving 8 bases between the germline ends. The CDR3 is 14 amino acids. As DNA, the CDR3 is TGCAGTGCTAGAAGAGGGTCCTCCTACAATGAGCAGTTCTTC. It is translated as CSARRGSSYNEQFF.

This clonotype was recorded at least ten times. J is TRBJ1-1 and V is TRBV10-1; no definite D call. Per the germline V gene, CDR1 is WNHNN and CDR2 is SYGVQD (reference sequence). The V end lost 0 bases, the J end lost 9 bases, and 11 bases lay between the germline ends. This CDR3 has 13 amino acids. The CDR3 sequence is CASSESVFEQAFF. The CDR3 DNA reads as TGCGCCAGCAGTGAGTCGGTCTTTGAGCAAGCTTTCTTT.

This sequence joins TRBV7-2 and TRBJ2-1; no reliable D call. Trimming took off 5 bases at V and 0 bases at J, with 14 bases between the two ends. CDR1 is SGHTA and CDR2 is FQGNSA in the germline V gene. This CDR3 has 16 residues. The CDR3 bases are TGTGCCAGCAGCCAACCAGTAGCAAGCTCCTACAATGAGCAGTTCTTC. This sequence encodes CASSQPVASSYNEQFF.

In this sample, this clonotype turned up a few times. CDR3 bases: TGTGCCAGCAGTGAAGCGATCGGGACAGGGTACAATGAGCAGTTCTTC. Its protein product is CASSEAIGTGYNEQFF. V usage is TRBV6-2 or TRBV6-3 and J usage is TRBJ2-1; TRBD1 agrees at 9 bases. CDR3 length equals 16 residues. CDR1 is MNHEY and CDR2 is SVGEGT in the germline V gene. The J segment lost 4 bases and the V segment lost 5 bases, leaving 9 bases of the junction unmatched.

The J gene is TRBJ1-2, the V gene TRBV18; D is ambiguous. CDR1 KGHSH and CDR2 LQKENI come from the germline V gene. CDR3 size: 17 residues. V was cut by 2 bases and J by 4 bases, with 20 bases left in between. The CDR3 region has the DNA TGTGCCAGCTCACCAGGAATCGGGATCCCCCACACCTATGGCTACACCTTC. Its translation: CASSPGIGIPHTYGYTF.

This clonotype was observed many times. Sequence at one end of the junction differs from germline and may be a read error. The V call is TRBV6-1, the J call TRBJ1-4, with 8 bases lining up with TRBD1. Per germline, CDR1 MNHNS and CDR2 SASEGT. CDR3 length: 10 amino acids. The CDR3 nucleotides are TGTGCCAGCAGTCCCTGGACAGGGCCTTTT. It yields the protein CASSPWTGPF.

This clonotype showed up just once. The chain carries TRBV18 and TRBJ2-7, with no clear D. Germline values: CDR1 KGHSH, CDR2 LQKENI. This CDR3 region has 12 residues. The ends were cut back, 1 base at V and 5 bases at J, with 6 bases in the middle. The CDR3 here is CASSPRPNEQYF. The CDR3 region has the DNA TGTGCCAGCTCACCACGCCCTAACGAGCAGTACTTC.

This clonotype was counted at least ten times. This sequence joins TRBV27 and TRBJ2-5; no reliable D call. V was cut by 0 bases and J by 4 bases, with 9 bases left in between. Germline V lookup: CDR1 MNHEY, CDR2 SMNVEV (reference sequence). The CDR3 runs to 14 residues. The CDR3 loop is CASSLSPPLETQYF. The CDR3, as DNA: TGTGCCAGCAGTTTATCGCCACCCTTAGAGACCCAGTACTTC.

There are many counts of this clonotype. This sequence joins TRBV20-1 and TRBJ2-1; D gene ambiguous. The CDR3 is made up of 14 amino acids. Germline CDR1 and CDR2: DFQATT and SNEGSKA (reference sequence). V lost 1 base, J lost 0 bases, and 7 bases lay in between. The CDR3 nucleotides read TGCAGTGCTAGAGGGTCTAGCTCCTACAATGAGCAGTTCTTC. Its protein product is CSARGSSSYNEQFF.

This clonotype was found many times. The chain joins TRBV28 to TRBJ1-5, with D possibly TRBD1 on 6 matching bases. This CDR3 has 15 amino acids. Germline CDR1 reads MDHEN; CDR2 reads SYDVKM. V was pared by 6 bases and J by 8 bases, with 20 bases between. CDR3 region: CASSRPGTTGEPQHF. In nucleotides, the CDR3 is TGTGCCAGCAGCCGCCCCGGGACAACCGGGGAGCCCCAGCATTTT.

The sample holds many counts of this clonotype. The chain carries TRBV12-3 or TRBV12-4 and TRBJ2-5, with 8 positions matching TRBD1. V gave up 6 bases and J gave up 4 bases; unmatched junction bases: 7. The CDR3 is made up of 14 amino acids. The DNA of the CDR3 is TGTGCCAGCAGCCTGGACAGGGCGTCAGAGACCCAGTACTTC. Translated, it gives CASSLDRASETQYF.

This clonotype was counted many times. This rearrangement joins TRBV7-9 to TRBJ2-3; D is unresolved. This CDR3 has 12 residues. Trimming pared 3 bases from V and 8 bases from J, leaving 9 bases between. The V gene's germline CDR1 is SEHNR and CDR2 FQNEAQ (reference sequence). CDR3: CASSFPGSTQYF. The DNA for the CDR3 is TGTGCCAGCAGCTTCCCCGGTTCTACGCAGTATTTT.

This clonotype was seen repeatedly, ten times or more. The V gene is TRBV20-1, the J gene TRBJ2-2; 9 bases map to TRBD2. Germline V CDR1 and CDR2: DFQATT, SNEGSKA (reference sequence). CDR3 length: 14 amino acids. The J segment lost 1 base and the V segment lost 6 bases, leaving 3 bases of the junction unmatched. DNA of the CDR3: TGCAGTGCCATGACTAGCGGGAACACCGGGGAGCTGTTTTTT. This encodes CSAMTSGNTGELFF.

About this clonotype: A much larger clone differs by one base, so this may be a read error. The rearrangement uses TRBV11-1 and TRBJ2-5, with D perhaps assigned TRBD1 or TRBD2 (5 bases each). This CDR3 has 15 residues. The V gene's germline CDR1 is SGHAT and CDR2 FQDESV (reference sequence). The CDR3: CASGLQGWRLETQYF. The CDR3, as DNA: TGTGCCAGCGGCTTGCAGGGATGGAGGTTGGAGACCCAGTACTTC. The whole variable domain, remainder taken from reference TRBV11-1 and TRBJ2-5, is EAEVAQSPRYKITEKSQAVAFWCDPISGHATLYWYRQILGQGPELLVQFQDESVVDDSQLPKDRFSAERLKGVDSTLKIQPAELGDSAMYLCASGLQGWRLETQYFGPGTRLLVL.

This chain connects TRBV9 to TRBJ1-5, with a tentative D call TRBD1 (6 bases). CDR3 length: 15 amino acids. The V gene's germline CDR1 is SGDLS and CDR2 YYNGEE. Deletions cut 0 bases from V and 7 bases from J, with 14 bases between. This chain's CDR3 is CASSVGGGAGQPQHF. DNA of the CDR3: TGTGCCAGCAGCGTAGGTGGGGGGGCCGGGCAGCCCCAGCATTTT. Filled out from reference TRBV9 and TRBJ1-5, the complete variable domain reads DSGVTQTPKHLITATGQRVTLRCSPRSGDLSVYWYQQSLDQGLQFLIQYYNGEERAKGNILERFSAQQFPDLHSELNLSSLELGDSALYFCASSVGGGAGQPQHFGDGTRLSIL.